The source of this T cell receptor (beta chain) is a study of cytomegalovirus exposure and HLA in healthy donors listed by TCRdb under 2017. About the full investigation: According to an earlier analysis of a few hundred of the donors, some 180 million T cells yielded 90 million to 130 million unique TCR beta sequences and approximately 280 Gb of sequence data. An earlier analysis of nearly 600 of the donors applied high-throughput TCR beta sequencing to assess whether each TCR beta V gene segment acted as functional or pseudogenic. An early release covering about 600 HLA-typed donors comprised about 310 gigabases of sequencing data and around 86 million unique TCR sequences. To study patterns of TCR occurrence, a later analysis re-analyzed previously published TCR beta repertoires from around 670 donors and added high-resolution HLA genotyping. In a later genetic analysis, genome-wide SNP genotypes for about 55% of the roughly 700 donors were used, and that subset was treated as a discovery cohort. Donor age, sex, ethnicity and CMV serostatus were compiled together with the repertoire data. Because of strong linkage in the cohort, roughly five DR-DQ haplotypes were treated as single units for association and clustering. The study used immunosequencing to profile the T cell repertoires of 600 to 850 subjects and linked those repertoires to cytomegalovirus serostatus. Among the roughly 400 genotyped donors, under 90% belonged to the genetic ancestry cluster associated with self-reported Caucasian donors. Every repertoire in the discovery cohort had been generated on one and the same sequencing platform. Typing coverage varied by locus: about 629-630 donors for A, B, C, DRB1 and DQB1; approximately 520 for DQA1; about 570 for DPA1; under 490 for DPB1. In the later analysis, no new phenotypic data were used to find candidate immune exposures; instead, reliance was placed on TCR beta sequences and their occurrence across donors. High-throughput TCR immunosequencing, statistical association of individual TCRs with disease status, and machine learning were combined to predict cytomegalovirus infection status. The aim of the study was to test whether cataloging public T cell receptors could identify signatures of past pathogen exposure. Across 300 to 500 genotyped donors of the cohort, an average of about 200,000 unique TCR beta nucleotide sequences per donor were sequenced, and approximately 17% of those sequences were non-productive. A separate validation cohort of 100 to 150 different subjects was used in addition to the roughly 620-subject first cohort. Class I and class II HLA loci were covered by the typing at four-digit resolution. Paper-wide results and their limitations: The authors suggested that the approach could potentially be generalized to other disease states and immunological phenotypes. Specific HLA alleles were associated with 15,000 to 20,000 TCR beta sequences at a false discovery rate of 0.05 in a later analysis. Because HLA typing was missing for some donors at each locus, association tests included only the typed subset. In a later analysis, most CMV-associated TCR beta chains were found to appear HLA-restricted, with HLA associations seemingly driven largely by CMV exposure. Some 15 rarely observed V segments, including chromosome 9 orphons, were excluded from the earlier analysis of almost 600 of the donors because counts were too low. Most TCR sequences were observed very rarely across donors, whereas some public TCRs were present in many individuals. A group of highly shared sequence variants was considered likely to be a technical artifact of the sequencing pipeline. Strong co-occurrence of HLA alleles, especially DR and DQ, made assigning TCR associations to individual alleles difficult. In a later genetic analysis, a missense DCLRE1C variant was associated with V-gene and J-gene trimming of TCR beta chains, and the association was replicated in an independent cohort. The classifier was reported to diagnose cytomegalovirus status with high specificity and sensitivity in both the original and validation cohorts. In a later analysis, several top co-occurrence clusters were reported to appear linked to parvovirus B19, influenza, CMV and Epstein-Barr virus. Roughly uniform sequencing depth across donors was assumed in presence/absence analyses, although this assumption may not hold. Linkage disequilibrium might explain the correlated functional status among segregating V segments, but an unknown experimental factor could not be ruled out. Immune exposure information for the cohort was limited to CMV serostatus. Because the 87-base-pair reads could not distinguish some IMGT-functional V segments, including TRBV6-2 and TRBV6-3, those segments were excluded. In an earlier analysis of about 550 of the donors, most TCR beta V segments were observed in productive rearrangements about 90% or about 30% of the time, broadly matching IMGT annotations. In a later analysis, HLA-associated TCR beta chains were found to be more clonally expanded and to have lower generation probabilities than equally common non-associated chains. In a later genetic analysis, fewer N-insertions in productive TCRs were reported among donors in an Asian-associated ancestry cluster than the approximately 670-donor mean. A further reported finding was that TCR beta sequences accurately predicted the HLA-A and HLA-B alleles for most subjects in the first cohort. In the study, approximately 160 TCR beta chains were listed as associated with cytomegalovirus. In vitro tests confirmed that a few of the cytomegalovirus-associated TCR beta chains recognize cytomegalovirus antigens. According to a later analysis, TCR association rates differed among HLA loci, with DRB1 alleles showing the most associated TCRs and HLA-C alleles showing the fewest. This cohort had only TCR beta chains sequenced, and the lack of alpha or paired-chain data limited which features could be detected.

On this clone itself: It has no known antigen specificity.

The cohort comprised several hundred healthy bone marrow donors. All cohort members were sampled while nominally healthy, although unrecorded immune exposures were likely present. The donor was CMV seronegative and belonged to the group of over 350 seronegative cohort members. Every donor gave a peripheral blood sample, and the peripheral blood mononuclear cells from that sample were used for TCR beta sequencing. Genomic DNA extraction from the blood cell samples was performed with the Qiagen DNeasy Blood Extraction Kit. Per the germline V gene (reference sequence), GTSNPN is the CDR1 and SVGIG is the CDR2. The cysteine opens and the phenylalanine closes a CDR3 of 14 amino acids. The entry retains the CDR3 DNA only, 42 bases that are in frame from base 1. At the junction V is shortened by 5 bases and J by 2 bases; bases outside the gene matches: 7. Library method: the immunoSEQ multiplex PCR assay. A mixture of 60 forward primers for TCR Vbeta segments and 13 reverse primers for TCR Jbeta segments was used in the multiplex PCR. A multiplex PCR assay on genomic DNA amplified the CDR3 region of rearranged TCR beta genes. The amplified TCR beta libraries were sequenced on the Illumina HiSeq System as 87-base-pair reads. Regarding the original processing steps: A later analysis counted about 76 million unique TCR beta chains across the approximately 700 repertoires, and 10 million to 11 million of these chains were shared by at least two donors. To remove PCR and sequencing errors, raw reads were error-corrected and collapsed into unique sequences using a nearest-neighbor algorithm that merged closely related sequences. V, D and J gene segments were assigned by aligning CDR3 sequences to IMGT reference sequences. For a sequence to be retained, a match of at least six nucleotides was required to both a V gene segment and a J gene segment. A rearrangement counted as productive if the CDR3 had no stop codons and remained in frame with V and J, and every other rearrangement counted as non-productive. CDR3 was defined by IMGT convention, running from the second conserved V-encoded cysteine to the conserved J-encoded phenylalanine. The earlier analysis of 550 to 650 of the donors excluded any sequence lacking an unambiguous match to a single V gene segment. An earlier analysis of 450 to 650 of the donors called V segments functional above 56.7% productive rearrangements and segregating when the between-donor standard deviation exceeded 5%. A statistical classification framework was developed to diagnose cytomegalovirus status using the catalog of TCR beta chain sequences. In a later analysis, TCR nucleotide sequences were compared against IMGT/GENE-DB human TR gene sequences so that V and J genes could be assigned. The TCRdist pipeline was used in a later analysis to assign CDR3 sequences and most-parsimonious VDJ recombination scenarios. In a later analysis, each TCR beta chain was defined by its CDR3 amino acid sequence together with its V-gene family, and reads without a unique V-gene family were excluded. In a later analysis, 550 to 650 highly shared, low-generation-probability nucleotide sequences were removed to address suspected cross-contamination and a sequencing artifact. For each public chain, a later analysis derived a clonal expansion index from normalized ranks of inferred template counts within each repertoire. Generation probabilities in a later analysis came from a VDJ recombination model fitted to out-of-frame rearrangements, and those results were checked against IGoR. In a later analysis, hypergeometric tests were used to score TCR-TCR, TCR-HLA and TCR-CMV co-occurrence, with a repertoire-size bias correction applied to TCR pairs. To estimate false discovery rates, a later analysis permuted the HLA or CMV assignments 20 times. In a later analysis, co-occurring TCRs were grouped with DBSCAN, and TCRdist sequence similarity was added when clustering was performed within HLA-allele-positive subsets. For co-occurrence clustering, repertoires with fewer than 30,000 or more than 120,000 public chains were excluded, along with roughly 5 repertoires with anomalous nucleotide sharing. Not all clones reach the TCRdb copy of this immuneACCESS table, which keeps in-frame sequences only. Checked studies attribute under half of the gap to unresolved V genes and leave the rest unexplained. The D gene and trimming were derived from the DNA, and the V and J assignments and clone size from that table. This specimen's table enumerates about 96,000 clones. The ten most abundant clones make up 3.4% of the sample.

The sequence joins TRBV30 to TRBJ2-3, and 7 junctional nucleotides match TRBD2. Sequencing used PBMCs. The receptor's source is a woman in her twenties or thirties in good health and CMV-seronegative. For the CDR3, the sequence is CAWGAGVVTDTQYF. The nucleotide sequence reads as follows: TGTGCCTGGGGGGCGGGGGTAGTCACAGATACGCAGTATTTT.